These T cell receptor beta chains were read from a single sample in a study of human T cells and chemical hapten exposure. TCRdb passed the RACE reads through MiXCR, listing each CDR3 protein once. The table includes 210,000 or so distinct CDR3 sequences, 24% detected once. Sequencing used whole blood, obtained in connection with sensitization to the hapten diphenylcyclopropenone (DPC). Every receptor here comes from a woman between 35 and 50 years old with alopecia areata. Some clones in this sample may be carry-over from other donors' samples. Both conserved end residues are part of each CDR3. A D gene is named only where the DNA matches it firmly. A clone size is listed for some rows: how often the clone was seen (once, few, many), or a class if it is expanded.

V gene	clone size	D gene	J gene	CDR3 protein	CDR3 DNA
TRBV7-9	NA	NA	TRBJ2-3	CASSLRTRASTDTQYF	TGTGCCAGCAGCTTGAGGACTCGGGCGAGCACAGATACGCAGTATTTT
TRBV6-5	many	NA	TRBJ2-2	CASSSLLNTGELFF	TGTGCCAGCAGTTCCCTTCTTAACACCGGGGAGCTGTTTTTT
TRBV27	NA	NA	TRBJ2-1	CASSLIGPNYNEQFF	TGTGCCAGCAGTTTGATCGGACCGAACTACAATGAGCAGTTCTTC
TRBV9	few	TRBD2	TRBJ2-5	CASSATSGSGETQYF	TGTGCCAGCAGCGCGACTAGCGGGAGTGGAGAGACCCAGTACTTC
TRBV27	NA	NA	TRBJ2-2	CASNGVSTGELFF	TGTGCCAGCAATGGAGTTTCCACCGGGGAGCTGTTTTTT
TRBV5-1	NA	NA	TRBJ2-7	CASSLVQGTYEQYF	TGCGCCAGCAGCTTGGTACAGGGAACCTACGAGCAGTACTTC
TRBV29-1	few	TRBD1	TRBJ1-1	CSVGNRGNTEAFF	TGCAGCGTAGGAAACAGGGGGAACACTGAAGCTTTCTTT
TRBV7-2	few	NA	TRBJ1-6	CASSLRAGRVNSPLHF	TGTGCCAGCAGCTTAAGGGCAGGGCGAGTGAATTCACCCCTCCACTTT
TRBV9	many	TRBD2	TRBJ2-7	CASSPGLAGAYEQYF	TGTGCCAGCAGCCCCGGACTAGCGGGTGCCTACGAGCAGTACTTC
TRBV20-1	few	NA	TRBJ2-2	CSGRPGLANTGELFF	TGCAGTGGCCGCCCGGGGCTAGCAAACACCGGGGAGCTGTTTTTT
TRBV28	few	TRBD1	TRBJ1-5	CASKQGADQPQHF	TGTGCCTCTAAACAGGGGGCGGATCAGCCCCAGCATTTT
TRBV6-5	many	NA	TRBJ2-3	CASEDLTDTQYF	TGTGCCAGCGAAGACCTCACAGATACGCAGTATTTT
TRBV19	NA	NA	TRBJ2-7	CASSEGKYEQYF	TGTGCCAGTAGTGAGGGAAAGTACGAGCAGTACTTC
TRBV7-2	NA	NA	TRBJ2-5	CASSYIGRFQETQYF	TGTGCCAGCAGCTATATAGGACGCTTCCAAGAGACCCAGTACTTC
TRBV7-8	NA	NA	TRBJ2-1	CASSSYYRNEQFF	TGTGCCAGCAGCTCCTATTATCGGAATGAGCAGTTCTTC
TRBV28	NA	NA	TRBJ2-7	CASSSSAHEQYF	TGTGCCAGCAGTTCGTCGGCCCACGAGCAGTACTTC
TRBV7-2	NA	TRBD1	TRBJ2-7	CASSFGQVYEQYF	TGTGCCAGCAGCTTCGGACAGGTCTACGAGCAGTACTTC
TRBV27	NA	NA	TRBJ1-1	CASGAPPMNTEAFF	TGTGCCAGCGGGGCTCCACCGATGAACACTGAAGCTTTCTTT
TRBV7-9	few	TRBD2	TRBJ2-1	CASSAGAYNEQFF	TGTGCCAGCAGCGCGGGAGCGTACAATGAGCAGTTCTTC
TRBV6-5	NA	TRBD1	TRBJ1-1	CASTRPGGTEAFF	TGTGCCAGCACCCGCCCAGGGGGCACTGAAGCTTTCTTT
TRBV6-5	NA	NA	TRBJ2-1	CASSYSNGLVGEQFF	TGTGCCAGCAGTTACTCCAATGGGCTAGTTGGTGAGCAGTTCTTC
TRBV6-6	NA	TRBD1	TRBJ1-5	CASSPRQGDQPQHF	TGTGCCAGCAGCCCCCGACAGGGGGACCAGCCCCAGCATTTT
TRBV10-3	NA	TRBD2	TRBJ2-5	CATGPGLIQETQYF	TGTGCCACCGGACCGGGACTAATTCAAGAGACCCAGTACTTC
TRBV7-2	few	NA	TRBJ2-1	CASSSAYEQFF	TGTGCCAGCAGCTCCGCCTATGAGCAGTTCTTC
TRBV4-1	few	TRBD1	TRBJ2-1	CASGRQGAGNEQFF	TGCGCCAGCGGGAGGCAGGGGGCGGGGAATGAGCAGTTCTTC
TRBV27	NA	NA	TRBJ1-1	CASSPRLENTEAFF	TGTGCCAGCAGTCCCCGTTTAGAGAACACTGAAGCTTTCTTT
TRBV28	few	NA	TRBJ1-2	CASRTGTGRGYTF	TGTGCCAGCAGGACTGGGACCGGCCGGGGCTACACCTTC
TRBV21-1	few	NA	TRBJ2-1	CASSKRDRAYYEQFF	TGTGCCAGCAGCAAACGTGACAGGGCGTATTATGAGCAGTTCTTC
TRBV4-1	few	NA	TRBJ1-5	CASSTRPGTRRHF	TGCGCCAGCAGCACACGTCCCGGGACTCGCCGGCATTTT
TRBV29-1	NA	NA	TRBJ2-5	CSVAPAGGTQYF	TGCAGCGTTGCCCCGGCCGGGGGGACCCAGTACTTC
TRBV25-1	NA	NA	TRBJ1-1	CASSEWRGTEAFF	TGTGCCAGCAGTGAATGGCGAGGGACTGAAGCTTTCTTT
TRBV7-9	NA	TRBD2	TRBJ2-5	CASSDMTSGPQETQYF	TGTGCCAGCAGCGATATGACTAGCGGGCCACAAGAGACCCAGTACTTC
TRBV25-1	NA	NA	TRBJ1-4	CASSESVGGSEKLFF	TGTGCCAGCAGTGAAAGCGTCGGGGGAAGTGAAAAACTGTTTTTT
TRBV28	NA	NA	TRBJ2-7	CASSYSTYEQYF	TGTGCCAGCAGCTACAGTACCTACGAGCAGTACTTC
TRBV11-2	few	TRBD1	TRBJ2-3	CASSLTGEAQYF	TGTGCCAGCAGCTTGACAGGGGAGGCGCAGTATTTT
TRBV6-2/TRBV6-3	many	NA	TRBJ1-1	CASSLTRTVNTEAFF	TGTGCCAGCAGCCTTACTCGGACAGTCAACACTGAAGCTTTCTTT
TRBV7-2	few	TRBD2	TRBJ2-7	CASSPSGRTYEQYF	TGTGCCAGCAGCCCTAGCGGGAGGACCTACGAGCAGTACTTC
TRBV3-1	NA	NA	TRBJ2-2	CASSQGGDAGFTGELFF	TGTGCCAGCAGCCAAGGCGGGGACGCAGGCTTCACCGGGGAGCTGTTTTTT
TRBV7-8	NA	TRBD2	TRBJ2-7	CASSLASGREPYEQYF	TGTGCCAGCAGCTTAGCTAGCGGGAGGGAACCCTACGAGCAGTACTTC
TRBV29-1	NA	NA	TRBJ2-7	CSVGWELREQYF	TGCAGCGTTGGGTGGGAGCTTCGCGAGCAGTACTTC
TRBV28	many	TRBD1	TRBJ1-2	CASSPWTGSNYGYTF	TGTGCCAGCAGTCCCTGGACAGGATCTAACTATGGCTACACCTTC
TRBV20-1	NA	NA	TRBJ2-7	CSASPSRNPYEQYF	TGCAGTGCTAGCCCGTCAAGGAACCCCTACGAGCAGTACTTC
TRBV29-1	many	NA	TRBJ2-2	CSVRGHRDTGELFF	TGCAGCGTGAGGGGACATCGAGACACCGGGGAGCTGTTTTTT
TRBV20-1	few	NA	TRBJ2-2	CSAREVNTGELFF	TGCAGTGCTAGAGAAGTAAACACCGGGGAGCTGTTTTTT
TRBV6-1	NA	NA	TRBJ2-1	CASSEGAVLNNEQFF	TGTGCCAGCAGTGAAGGGGCAGTCCTAAACAATGAGCAGTTCTTC
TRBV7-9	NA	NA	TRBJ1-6	CASSLNSYNSPLHF	TGTGCCAGCAGCCTAAACTCCTATAATTCACCCCTCCACTTT
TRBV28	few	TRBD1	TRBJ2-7	CASSFALGQGIFTYEQYF	TGTGCCAGCAGTTTCGCCTTGGGACAGGGAATTTTCACCTACGAGCAGTACTTC